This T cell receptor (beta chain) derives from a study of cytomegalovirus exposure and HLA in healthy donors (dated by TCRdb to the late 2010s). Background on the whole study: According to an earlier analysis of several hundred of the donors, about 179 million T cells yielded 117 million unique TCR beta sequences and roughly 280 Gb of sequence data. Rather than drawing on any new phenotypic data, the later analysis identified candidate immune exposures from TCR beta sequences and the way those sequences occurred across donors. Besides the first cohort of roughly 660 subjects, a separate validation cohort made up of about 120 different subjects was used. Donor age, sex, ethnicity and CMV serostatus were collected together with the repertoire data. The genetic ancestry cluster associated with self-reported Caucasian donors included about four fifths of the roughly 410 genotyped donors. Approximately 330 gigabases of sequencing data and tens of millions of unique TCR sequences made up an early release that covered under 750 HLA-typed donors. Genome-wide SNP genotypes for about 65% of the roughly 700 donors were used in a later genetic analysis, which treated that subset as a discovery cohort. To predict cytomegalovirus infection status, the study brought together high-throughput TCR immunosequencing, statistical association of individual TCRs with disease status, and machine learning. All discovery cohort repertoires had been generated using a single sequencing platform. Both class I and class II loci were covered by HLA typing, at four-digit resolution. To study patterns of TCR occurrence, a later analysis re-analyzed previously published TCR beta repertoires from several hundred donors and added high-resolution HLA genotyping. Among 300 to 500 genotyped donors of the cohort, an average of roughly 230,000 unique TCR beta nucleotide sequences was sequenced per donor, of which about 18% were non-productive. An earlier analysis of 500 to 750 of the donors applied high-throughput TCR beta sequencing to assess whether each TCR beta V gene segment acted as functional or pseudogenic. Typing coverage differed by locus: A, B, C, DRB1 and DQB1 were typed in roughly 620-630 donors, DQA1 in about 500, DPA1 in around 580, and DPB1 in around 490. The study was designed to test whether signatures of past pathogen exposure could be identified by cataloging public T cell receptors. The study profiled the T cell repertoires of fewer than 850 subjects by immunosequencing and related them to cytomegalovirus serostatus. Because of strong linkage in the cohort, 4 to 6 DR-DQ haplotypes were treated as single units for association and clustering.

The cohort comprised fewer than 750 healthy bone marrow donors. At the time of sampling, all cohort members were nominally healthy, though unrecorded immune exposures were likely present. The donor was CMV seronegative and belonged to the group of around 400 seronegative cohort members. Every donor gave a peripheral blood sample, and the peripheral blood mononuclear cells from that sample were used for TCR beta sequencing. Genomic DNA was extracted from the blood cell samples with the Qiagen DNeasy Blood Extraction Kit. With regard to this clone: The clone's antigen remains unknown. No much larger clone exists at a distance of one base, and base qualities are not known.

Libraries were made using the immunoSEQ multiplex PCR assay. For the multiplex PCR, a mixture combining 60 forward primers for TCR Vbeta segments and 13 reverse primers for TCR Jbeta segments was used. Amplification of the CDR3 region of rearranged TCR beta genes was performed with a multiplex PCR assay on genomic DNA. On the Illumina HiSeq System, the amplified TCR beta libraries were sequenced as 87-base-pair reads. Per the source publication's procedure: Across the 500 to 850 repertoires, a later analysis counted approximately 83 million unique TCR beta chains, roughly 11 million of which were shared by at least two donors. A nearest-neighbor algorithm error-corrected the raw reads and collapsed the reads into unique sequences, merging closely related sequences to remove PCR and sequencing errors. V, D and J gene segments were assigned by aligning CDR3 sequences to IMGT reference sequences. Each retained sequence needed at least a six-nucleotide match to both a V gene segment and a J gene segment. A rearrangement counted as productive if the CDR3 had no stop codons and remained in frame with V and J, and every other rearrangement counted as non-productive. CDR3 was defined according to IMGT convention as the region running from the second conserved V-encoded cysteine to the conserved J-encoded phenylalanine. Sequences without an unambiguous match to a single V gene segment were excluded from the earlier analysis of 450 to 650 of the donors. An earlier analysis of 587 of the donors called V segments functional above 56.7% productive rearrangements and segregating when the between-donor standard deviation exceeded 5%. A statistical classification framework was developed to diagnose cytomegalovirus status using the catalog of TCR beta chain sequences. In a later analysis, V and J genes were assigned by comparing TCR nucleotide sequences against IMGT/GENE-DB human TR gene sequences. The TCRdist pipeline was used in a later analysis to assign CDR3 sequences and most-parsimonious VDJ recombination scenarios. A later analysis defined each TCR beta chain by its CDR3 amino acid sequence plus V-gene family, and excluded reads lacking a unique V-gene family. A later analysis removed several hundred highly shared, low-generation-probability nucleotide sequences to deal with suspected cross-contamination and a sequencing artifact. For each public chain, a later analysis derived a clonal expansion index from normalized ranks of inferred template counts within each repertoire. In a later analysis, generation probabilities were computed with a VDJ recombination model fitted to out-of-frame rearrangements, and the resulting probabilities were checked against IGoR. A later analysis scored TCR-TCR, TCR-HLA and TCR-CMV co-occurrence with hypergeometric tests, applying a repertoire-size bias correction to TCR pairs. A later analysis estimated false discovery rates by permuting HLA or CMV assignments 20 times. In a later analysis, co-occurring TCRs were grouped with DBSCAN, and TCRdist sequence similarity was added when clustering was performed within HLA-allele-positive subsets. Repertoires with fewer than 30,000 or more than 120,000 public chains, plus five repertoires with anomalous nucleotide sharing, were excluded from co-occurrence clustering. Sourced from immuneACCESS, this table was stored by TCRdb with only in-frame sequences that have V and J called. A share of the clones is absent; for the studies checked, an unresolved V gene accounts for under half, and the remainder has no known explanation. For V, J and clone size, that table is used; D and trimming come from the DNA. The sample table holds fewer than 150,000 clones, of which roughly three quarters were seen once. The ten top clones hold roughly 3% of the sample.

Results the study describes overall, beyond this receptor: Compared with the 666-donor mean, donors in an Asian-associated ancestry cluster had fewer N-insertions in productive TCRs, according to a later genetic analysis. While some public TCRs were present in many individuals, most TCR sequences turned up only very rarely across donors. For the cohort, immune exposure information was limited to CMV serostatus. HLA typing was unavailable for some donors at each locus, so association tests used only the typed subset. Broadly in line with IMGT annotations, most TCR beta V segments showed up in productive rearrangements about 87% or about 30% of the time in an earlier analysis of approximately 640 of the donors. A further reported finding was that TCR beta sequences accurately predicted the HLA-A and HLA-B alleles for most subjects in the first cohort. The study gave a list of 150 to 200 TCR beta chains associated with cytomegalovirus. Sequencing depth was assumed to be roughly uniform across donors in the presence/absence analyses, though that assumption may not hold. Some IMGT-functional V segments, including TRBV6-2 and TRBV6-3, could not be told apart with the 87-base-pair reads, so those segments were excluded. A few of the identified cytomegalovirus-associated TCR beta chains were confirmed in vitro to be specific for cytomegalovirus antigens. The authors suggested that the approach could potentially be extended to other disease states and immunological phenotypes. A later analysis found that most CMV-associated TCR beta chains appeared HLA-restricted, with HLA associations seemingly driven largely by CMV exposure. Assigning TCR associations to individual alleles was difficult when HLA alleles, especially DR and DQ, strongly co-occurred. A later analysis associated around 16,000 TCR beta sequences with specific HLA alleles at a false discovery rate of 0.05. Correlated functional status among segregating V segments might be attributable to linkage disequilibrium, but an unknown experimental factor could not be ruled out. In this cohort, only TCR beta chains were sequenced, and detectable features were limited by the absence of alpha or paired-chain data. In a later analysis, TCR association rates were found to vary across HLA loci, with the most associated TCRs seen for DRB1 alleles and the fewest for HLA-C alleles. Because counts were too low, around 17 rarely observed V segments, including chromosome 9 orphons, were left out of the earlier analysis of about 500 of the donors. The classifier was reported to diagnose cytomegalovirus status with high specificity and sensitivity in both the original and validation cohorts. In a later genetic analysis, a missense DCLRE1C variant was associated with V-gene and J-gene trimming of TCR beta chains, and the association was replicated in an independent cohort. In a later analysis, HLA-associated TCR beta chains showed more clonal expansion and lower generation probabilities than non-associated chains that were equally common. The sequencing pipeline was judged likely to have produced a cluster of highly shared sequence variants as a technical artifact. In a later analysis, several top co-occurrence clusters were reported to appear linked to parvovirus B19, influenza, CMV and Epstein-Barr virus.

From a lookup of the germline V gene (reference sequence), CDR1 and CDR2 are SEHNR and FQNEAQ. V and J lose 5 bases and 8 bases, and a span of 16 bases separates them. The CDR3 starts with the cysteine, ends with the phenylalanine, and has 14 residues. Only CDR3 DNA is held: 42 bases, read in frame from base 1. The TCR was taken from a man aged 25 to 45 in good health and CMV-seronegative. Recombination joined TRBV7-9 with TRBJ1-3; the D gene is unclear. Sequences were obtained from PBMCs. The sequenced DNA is TGTGCCAGCAGCGGACTATATGGAAACTACACCATATATTTT. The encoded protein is CASSGLYGNYTIYF.